This section outlines one T cell receptor beta chain sequence together with its context. Documented time point: peripheral blood 6 weeks after treatment start. The sample belongs to a study of PD-L1 blockade in urothelial cancer. The overall study: Bladder-origin urothelial cancer in males covered about 85% of the 29 patients.

Every PCR was spiked with synthetic TCR analog templates. The protocol was immunoSEQ multiplex PCR, while the TCRdb copy is restricted to in-frame clones and leaves out a portion. The table shows approximately 44,000 clones, with roughly nine tenths occurring only once. V shed 6 bases, J shed 4 bases, and the junction held 10 bases outside the gene matches. The germline V gene encodes CDR1 MGHDK and CDR2 SYGVNS. The CDR3 extends over 15 amino acids. This sequence originates from a man aged 70-80 years with urothelial cancer. The sequencing here drew on PBMCs, taken around atezolizumab (anti-PD-L1) treatment. V usage is TRBV25-1 and J usage is TRBJ2-7; 9 nucleotides align to TRBD1. The CDR3 DNA follows: TGTGCCAGCAGCTTGGCGGGACAGGGTTCTTACGAGCAGTACTTC. Translation: CASSLAGQGSYEQYF.